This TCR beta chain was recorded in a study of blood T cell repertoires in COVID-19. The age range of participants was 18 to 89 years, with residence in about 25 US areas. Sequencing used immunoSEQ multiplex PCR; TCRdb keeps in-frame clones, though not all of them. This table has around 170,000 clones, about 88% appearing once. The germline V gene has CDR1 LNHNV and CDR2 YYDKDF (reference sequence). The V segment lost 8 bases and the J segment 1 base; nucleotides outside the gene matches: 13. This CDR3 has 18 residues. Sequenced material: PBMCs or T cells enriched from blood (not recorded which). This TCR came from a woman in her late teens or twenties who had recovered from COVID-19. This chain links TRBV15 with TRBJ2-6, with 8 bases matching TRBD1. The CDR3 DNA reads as TGTGCCACCTATTCGAGGGACAGGCTATCTTCTGGGGCCAACGTCCTGACTTTC. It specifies CATYSRDRLSSGANVLTF.